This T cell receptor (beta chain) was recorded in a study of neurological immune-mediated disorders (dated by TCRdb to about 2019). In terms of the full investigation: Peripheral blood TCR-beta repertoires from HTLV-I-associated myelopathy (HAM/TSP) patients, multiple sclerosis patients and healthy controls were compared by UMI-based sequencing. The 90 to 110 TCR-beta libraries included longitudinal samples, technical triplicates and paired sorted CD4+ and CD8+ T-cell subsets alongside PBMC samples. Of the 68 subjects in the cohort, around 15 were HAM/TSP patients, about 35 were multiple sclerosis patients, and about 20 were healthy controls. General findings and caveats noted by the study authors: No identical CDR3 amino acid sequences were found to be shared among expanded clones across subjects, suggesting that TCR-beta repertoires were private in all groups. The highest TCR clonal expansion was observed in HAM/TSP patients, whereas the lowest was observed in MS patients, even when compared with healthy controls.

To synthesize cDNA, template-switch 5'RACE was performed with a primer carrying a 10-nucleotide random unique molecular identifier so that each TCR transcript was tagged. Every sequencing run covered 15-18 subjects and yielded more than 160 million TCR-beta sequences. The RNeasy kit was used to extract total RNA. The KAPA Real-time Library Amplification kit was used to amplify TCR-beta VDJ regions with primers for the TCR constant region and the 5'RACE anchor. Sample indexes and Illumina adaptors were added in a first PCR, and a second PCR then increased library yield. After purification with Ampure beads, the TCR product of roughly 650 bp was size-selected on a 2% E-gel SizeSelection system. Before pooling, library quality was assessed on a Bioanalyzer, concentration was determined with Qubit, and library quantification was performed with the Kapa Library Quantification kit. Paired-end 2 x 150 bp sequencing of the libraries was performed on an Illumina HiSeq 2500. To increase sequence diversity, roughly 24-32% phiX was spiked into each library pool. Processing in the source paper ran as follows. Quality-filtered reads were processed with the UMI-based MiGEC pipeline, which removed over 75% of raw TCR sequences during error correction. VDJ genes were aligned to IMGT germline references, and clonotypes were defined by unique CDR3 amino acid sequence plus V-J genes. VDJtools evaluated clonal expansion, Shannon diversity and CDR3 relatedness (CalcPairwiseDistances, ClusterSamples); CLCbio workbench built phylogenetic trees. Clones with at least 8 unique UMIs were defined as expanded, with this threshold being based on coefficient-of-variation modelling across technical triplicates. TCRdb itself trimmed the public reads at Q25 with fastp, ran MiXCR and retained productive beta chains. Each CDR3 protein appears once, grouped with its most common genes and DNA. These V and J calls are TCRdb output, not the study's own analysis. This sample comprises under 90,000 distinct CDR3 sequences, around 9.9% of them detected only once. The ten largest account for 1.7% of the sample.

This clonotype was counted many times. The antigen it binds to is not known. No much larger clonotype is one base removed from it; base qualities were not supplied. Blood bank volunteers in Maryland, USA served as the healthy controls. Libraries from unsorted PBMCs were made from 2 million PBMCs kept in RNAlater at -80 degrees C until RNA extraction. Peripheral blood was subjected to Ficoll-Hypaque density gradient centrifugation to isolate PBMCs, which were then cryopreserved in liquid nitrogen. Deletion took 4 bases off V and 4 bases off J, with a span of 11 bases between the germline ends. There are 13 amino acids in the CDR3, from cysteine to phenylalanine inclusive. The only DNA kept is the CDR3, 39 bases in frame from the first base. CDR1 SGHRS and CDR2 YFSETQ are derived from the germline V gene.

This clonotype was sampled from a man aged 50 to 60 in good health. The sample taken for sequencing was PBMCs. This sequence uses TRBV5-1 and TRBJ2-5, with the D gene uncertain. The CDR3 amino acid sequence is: CASSLPGPETQYF. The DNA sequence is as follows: TGCGCCAGCAGCCTCCCGGGTCCAGAGACCCAGTACTTC.